The 11 T cell receptor beta chains given below trace back to one sample, sequenced in a study of memory CD4+ T cells and cytomegalovirus serostatus. The sort gate was single viable CD3+CD4+CD8-CD45RO+ cells for memory CD4+ T cells. Repertoires were generated with immunoSEQ multiplex PCR, while TCRdb's copy carries only in-frame clones and drops some. The repertoire includes tens of thousands of clones, less than 85% of them detected once, and about 1.9% sits in the top ten. Sequencing was done on a sample of memory CD4+ T cells from blood. The source is an adult in good health and CMV-seronegative.

CDR3 amino acids: CASSLASRETQYF. CDR3 in DNA: TGCGCCAGCAGCTTGGCTAGCCGGGAGACCCAGTACTTC. This rearrangement joins TRBV5-1 to TRBJ2-5; D may be TRBD2 (5 bases). The CDR3 loop spans 13 amino acids. Trimming took 0 bases from V and 5 from J, leaving 8 bases between them. The germline V gene has CDR1 SGHRS and CDR2 YFSETQ. Looking up the rest from reference TRBV5-1 and TRBJ2-5 gives the full variable domain: KAGVTQTPRYLIKTRGQQVTLSCSPISGHRSVSWYQQTPGQGLQFLFEYFSETQRNKGNFPGRFSGRQFSNSRSEMNVSTLELGDSALYLCASSLASRETQYFGPGTRLLVL.

As for this clone: An end of the junction differs from the germline gene, which may be a read error. The rearrangement uses TRBV7-7 and TRBJ2-1; TRBD1 might be the D (6 bases). CDR1 is SSHAT and CDR2 is FNYEAQ in the germline V gene (reference sequence). The length of the CDR3 is 13 residues. Written as DNA, the CDR3 is TGTGCTAGCAGCTTACTACAGGGTGCTGAGCAGTTCTTC. It codes for CASSLLQGAEQFF.

The genes are TRBV30 and TRBJ1-4; 9 bases align to TRBD1. Per germline, CDR1 GTSNPN and CDR2 SVGIG (reference sequence). Trimming at V came to 3 bases and at J to 7 bases, leaving 6 bases not matched to a gene. The CDR3 runs to 14 residues. The chain's CDR3 is CAWSPDRGSEKLFF. For the CDR3, the DNA is TGTGCCTGGAGCCCGGACAGGGGCAGTGAAAAACTGTTTTTT.

The J gene is TRBJ2-1, the V gene TRBV6-6; D ambiguous. From germline, CDR1 is MNHNY and CDR2 SVGAGI (reference sequence). The germline V and J ends were trimmed by 6 bases and 6 bases, with 6 bases remaining between them. The CDR3 length is 11 residues. The CDR3 sequence: CASSLSNEQFF. The CDR3 nucleotides are TGTGCCAGCAGCCTGAGCAATGAGCAGTTCTTC.

This chain uses TRBV30 with TRBJ2-3; TRBD2 agrees at 13 bases. CDR3 length: 16 amino acids. Germline V gene data show CDR1 as GTSNPN and CDR2 as SVGIG (reference sequence). Trimming removed 2 bases from V and 5 bases from J; junction bases left unmatched: 7. CDR3 bases: TGTGCCTGGAGTCCCCAGAGACTAGCGGGGGGAGATACGCAGTATTTT. It yields the protein CAWSPQRLAGGDTQYF.

This sequence joins TRBV2 and TRBJ1-5, with a weak D call TRBD1 (6 bases). Germline lookup yields CDR1 SNHLY and CDR2 FYNNEI. The CDR3 runs to 13 residues. V lost 9 bases to trimming and J lost 5 bases, with 14 bases between them. This chain's CDR3 is CASQSRTDQPQHF. Here the CDR3 DNA reads TGTGCCAGTCAATCCCGGACAGATCAGCCCCAGCATTTT.

This clone was counted once. The chain couples TRBV5-5 to TRBJ1-1; D unresolved. Trimming stripped 1 base from V and 3 bases from J, with 13 bases between. Germline values: CDR1 SGHKS, CDR2 YYEKEE (reference sequence). The CDR3 is 15 residues long. CDR3 bases: TGTGCCAGCAGCTTGCGGCCATGGGATGACACTGAAGCTTTCTTT. Its translation is CASSLRPWDDTEAFF.

This chain links TRBV5-4 with TRBJ2-7, with D hard to call. CDR3 length: 12 residues. V was clipped by 0 bases and J by 2 bases, with 3 bases between them. Germline loops: CDR1 SGHNT, CDR2 YYREEE (reference sequence). CDR3 residues: CASSLGTYEQYF. DNA of the CDR3: TGTGCCAGCAGCTTGGGGACCTACGAGCAGTACTTC.

The chain combines TRBV5-1 with TRBJ2-1; TRBD2 might be the D (6 bases). This CDR3 has 17 residues. V was clipped by 2 bases and J by 8 bases, with 23 bases between them. CDR1 SGHRS and CDR2 YFSETQ come from the germline V gene. The CDR3 nucleotides read TGCGCCAGCAGCTTTACCTCCCGGGCCGGAGGAGGGGATGAGCAGTTCTTC. This encodes CASSFTSRAGGGDEQFF.

The chain carries TRBV6-1 and TRBJ1-2; D gene uncertain. The CDR3 is made up of 14 amino acids. The germline gives CDR1 MNHNS, CDR2 SASEGT. The V end was cut by 10 bases, the J end by 0 bases, with 15 bases between. In nucleotides, the CDR3 is TGTGCCACCCTCAAAGGGCAGGCTAACTATGGCTACACCTTC. Amino acids: CATLKGQANYGYTF.

This chain connects TRBV19 to TRBJ2-7; D not resolved. The CDR3 length is 11 residues. The V end lost 6 bases, the J end lost 3 bases, and 6 bases lay between the germline ends. From germline, CDR1 is LNHDA and CDR2 SQIVND (reference sequence). CDR3 in DNA: TGTGCCAGTAGCAATTTCTACGAGCAGTACTTC. Its protein product is CASSNFYEQYF.